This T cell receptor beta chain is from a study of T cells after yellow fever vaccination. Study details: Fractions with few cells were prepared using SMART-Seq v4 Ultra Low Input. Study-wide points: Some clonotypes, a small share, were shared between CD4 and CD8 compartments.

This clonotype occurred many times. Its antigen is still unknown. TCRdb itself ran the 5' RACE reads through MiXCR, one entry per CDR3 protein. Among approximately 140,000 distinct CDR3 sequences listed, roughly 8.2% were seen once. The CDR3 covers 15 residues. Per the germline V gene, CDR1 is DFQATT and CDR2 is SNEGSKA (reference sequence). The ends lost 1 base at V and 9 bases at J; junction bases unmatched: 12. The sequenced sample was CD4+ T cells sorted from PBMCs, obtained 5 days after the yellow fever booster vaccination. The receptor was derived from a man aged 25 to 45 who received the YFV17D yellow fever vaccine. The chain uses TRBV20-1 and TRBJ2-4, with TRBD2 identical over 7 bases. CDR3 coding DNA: TGCAGTGCTAGAGGGACTAGGTCCGCACCTAGCATTCAGTACTTC. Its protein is CSARGTRSAPSIQYF.